The TCR beta chain described here comes from a study of shared clonotypes between healthy human individuals. Unsorted PBMC replicate PCRs drew on about 290 ng DNA, representing tens of thousands of T cell genomes. TCRdb's copy holds only in-frame clones and misses some; the assay was immunoSEQ multiplex PCR. The sample has more than 400,000 clones, 65% to 85% seen once; the top ten hold roughly 13%. Germline CDR1 MNHEY, CDR2 SMNVEV (reference sequence). Trimming cost V 4 bases and J 1 base; bases outside gene matches: 7. CDR3 length: 18 amino acids. This clonotype was sampled from a woman aged 40 to 55 in good health. Some clones in this sample may be carry-over from other donors' samples. The sample was PBMCs. The chain joins TRBV27 to TRBJ2-3; 14 bases agree with TRBD2. CDR3 coding DNA: TGTGCCAGCAGTTCGGGACTAGCGGGAGTTCAAGGCACAGATACGCAGTATTTT. This gives the protein CASSSGLAGVQGTDTQYF.